This TCR beta chain was profiled in a study of T-cell memory formation after mild COVID-19 (dated by TCRdb to the early 2020s). Some background on the complete study: Most TCR sequence clusters were specific to one of the two donors. T-cell clones expanding and contracting after mild COVID-19 in a couple of donors were tracked by longitudinal TCRalpha and TCRbeta repertoire sequencing. Two young, previously healthy adult volunteers, one female and one male, were included in the cohort. Study-level results and caveats: The study included only a couple of mild cases, and larger cohorts that include severe cases with pre-infection samples were judged to be necessary. The detection of some responding clones in pre-infection memory suggests that pre-existing cross-reactive memory T cells joined the SARS-CoV-2 response. Whether the second-wave clones peaking on day 37 were SARS-CoV-2 specific was not confirmed. Contracting CD4+ clones turned up mainly in the CM and EM memory subsets, whereas EMRA was where CD8+ clones were enriched. Clones that contracted from day 15 to 85 showed balanced CD4/CD8 phenotypes, whereas a second wave of clones that expanded from day 15 to 37 leaned towards CD4+.

This clonotype appeared a few times. This receptor's antigen is unknown. It has no much larger one-base neighbor in the sample; base qualities were not kept. Trimming takes 0 bases from V and 11 bases from J, and the germline ends sit 13 bases apart. Including the terminal cysteine and phenylalanine, the CDR3 comprises 13 residues. Just CDR3 DNA is preserved here, 39 bases in frame from base 1. The sequencing machine was an Illumina NovaSeq 6000. cDNA libraries for TCRalpha and TCRbeta were prepared by 5'RACE using constant-segment primers, with sample barcodes and unique molecular identifiers added. Trizol reagent was used to extract RNA from every sample. Libraries were amplified in two PCR steps, with a second sample barcode and Illumina TruSeq adapters added in the second step. The libraries were sequenced on an Illumina NovaSeq using 2 x 150 bp paired-end reads. The original methods were these. Demultiplexing of reads and collapsing into UMI-guided consensus sequences were performed with migec v1.2.7. Using mixcr v2.1.11, the UMI consensuses were aligned to TRA and TRB V and J templates and assembled into clonotypes. Expanded or contracted clonotypes were those called significant by both edgeR and NoisET, with noise models trained on biological replicates. edgeR calls used a false discovery rate-adjusted p below 0.01 and a log2 fold-change threshold of 1. As an exploratory analysis of dynamics, max-normalized trajectories of the 1000 most abundant clonotypes were examined by PCA with hierarchical clustering. Separately sequenced CD4+ and CD8+ repertoires were used to assign a CD4 or CD8 phenotype to each responding clone. TCRdb handled the public reads itself, with Q25 trimming in fastp and clone calling in MiXCR, and kept productive beta chains. Each record represents a unique CDR3 protein, reported with the most common genes and DNA among its rows. The V and J calls reflect TCRdb's pipeline rather than the authors' work. For this sample the table gives 550,000 to 600,000 distinct CDR3 sequences, of which approximately 21% were detected only once. The ten most abundant clones make up about 8.4% of the sample.

Ficoll-Paque density gradient centrifugation was used to isolate PBMCs. The receptor was derived from an adult woman who had mild COVID-19 (a few samples of this study predate the infection). The sample titles of this study are shuffled in the database, so cell type and time point are left out; the donor was told from shared clones. The sample taken for sequencing was PBMCs or a T cell subset sorted from them (not recorded which). The receptor chain draws on TRBV12-3 or TRBV12-4 and TRBJ1-1; the best D guess is TRBD1, with 5 bases matching. Read as DNA, the sequence is TGTGCCAGCAGTTTAGCGAACGGGGCTGGGGCTTTCTTT. Its translation is CASSLANGAGAFF.